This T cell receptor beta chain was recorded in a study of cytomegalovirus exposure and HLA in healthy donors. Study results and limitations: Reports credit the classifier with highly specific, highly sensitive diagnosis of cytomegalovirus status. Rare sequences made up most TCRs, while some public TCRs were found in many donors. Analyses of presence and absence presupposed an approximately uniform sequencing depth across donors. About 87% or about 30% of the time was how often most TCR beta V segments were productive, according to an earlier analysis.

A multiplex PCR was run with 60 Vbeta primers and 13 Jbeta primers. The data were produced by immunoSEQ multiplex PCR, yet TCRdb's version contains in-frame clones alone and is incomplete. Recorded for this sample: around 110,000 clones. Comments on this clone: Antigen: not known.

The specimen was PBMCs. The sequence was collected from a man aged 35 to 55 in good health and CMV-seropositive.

The CDR3: CASSPDRGTAYEQYF. The CDR3 DNA sequence: TGCGCCAGCAGTCCCGACAGGGGAACAGCATACGAGCAGTACTTC. The V and J genes are TRBV4-1 and TRBJ2-7, with 8 bases aligning to TRBD1. J gave up 4 bases and V 6 bases, and 11 bases lay outside the gene matches. The CDR3 is 15 amino acids. The germline gives CDR1 MGHRA, CDR2 YSYEKL.